The text below deals with one T cell receptor beta chain. The data originate from a study of blood T cell repertoires in COVID-19. Study overall: Sites in the United States, Italy and Spain provided acute and convalescent COVID-19 samples. PBMCs, B-cell-depleted T cells, or T cells provided the cDNA or gDNA that made up the material.

Authors' methods: Amplification with reference gene primers provided the estimates of nucleated cell counts. TCRdb keeps only in-frame clones here, not all; method: immunoSEQ multiplex PCR. V and J calls and clone size come straight from that table; D and trimming were deduced from the DNA. The sample comprises fewer than 250,000 clones, over 70% of which are singletons, and less than 3% rests with the top ten. The sequencing sample was made of peripheral blood. The TCR sequence derives from a man aged 45 to 65 with active or convalescent COVID-19.

Here the CDR3 reads CASSPPAPLFQGKYGYTF. The CDR3 DNA reads as TGTGCCAGCTCACCACCGGCCCCGCTTTTCCAGGGCAAATATGGCTACACCTTC. This chain uses TRBV18 with TRBJ1-2, with D possibly TRBD1 on 5 matching bases. Between the trimmed V and J ends, which lost 0 bases and 5 bases, there was a span of 22 bases. The CDR3 contains 18 residues. Germline-derived CDR1 and CDR2 are KGHSH and LQKENI.